The 10 T cell receptor beta chains presented below share a single source sample, sequenced in a study of blood T cell repertoires in COVID-19. Produced via immunoSEQ multiplex PCR; TCRdb's table is partial and in-frame only. The profile shows more than 40,000 clones, roughly 86% of them singletons. The sequenced sample was peripheral blood. The receptors derive from a man aged 55 to 70 with active or convalescent COVID-19.

The V and J genes are TRBV7-9 and TRBJ2-5; D unresolved. Between the trimmed V and J ends, which lost 5 bases and 5 bases, there was a span of 12 bases. The CDR3 covers 13 residues. Germline V gene sequence: CDR1 SEHNR, CDR2 FQNEAQ (reference sequence). The CDR3 sequence is CASSSPLRETQYF. In DNA, the CDR3 is TGTGCCAGCAGCAGCCCCTTGAGGGAGACCCAGTACTTC.

J is TRBJ1-1 and V is TRBV27; 7 bases align to TRBD1. Germline trimming cut 9 bases from V and 3 bases from J; bases unmatched to any gene: 4. This CDR3 has 12 residues. Per the germline V gene, CDR1 is MNHEY and CDR2 is SMNVEV (reference sequence). The CDR3 region is CASRTGYTEAFF. In nucleotides, the CDR3 is TGTGCCAGTCGGACAGGCTACACTGAAGCTTTCTTT.

This chain uses TRBV19 with TRBJ1-1; D is undetermined. Trimming took 5 bases from V and 2 from J, leaving 15 bases between them. The CDR3 has 15 amino acids. The germline V gene has CDR1 LNHDA and CDR2 SQIVND (reference sequence). Here the CDR3 DNA reads TGTGCCAGTAGTCCGGGAGGAACCCTAAACACTGAAGCTTTCTTT. Translated, it gives CASSPGGTLNTEAFF.

J is TRBJ1-5 and V is TRBV10-2; 10 bases agree with TRBD1. The CDR3 length is 13 residues. The V and J ends lost 6 bases and 7 bases, in that order; junction bases with no gene match: 3. Germline V CDR1 and CDR2: WSHSY, SAAADI. This CDR3 is CASRGTGDQPQHF. As DNA, the CDR3 is TGCGCCAGCAGGGGGACAGGGGACCAGCCCCAGCATTTT.

This sequence joins TRBV20-1 and TRBJ2-2; perhaps TRBD2 as D (5 bases). The CDR3 consists of 14 residues. Trimming removed 3 bases at V and 4 bases at J, with 12 bases between. The V gene's germline CDR1 is DFQATT and CDR2 SNEGSKA (reference sequence). DNA of the CDR3: TGCAGTGCTAGTAACCCTAGCCTCACCGGGGAGCTGTTTTTT. Translated: CSASNPSLTGELFF.

The chain employs TRBV5-6 and TRBJ1-1; D may be TRBD1 (5 bases). CDR1 is SGHDT, CDR2 YYEEEE, per germline. The CDR3 consists of 15 residues. Trimming took 4 bases from V and 1 from J, leaving 14 bases between them. CDR3 sequence: CASSLTATQNTEAFF. The CDR3 nucleotides read TGTGCCAGCAGCCTGACAGCAACCCAGAACACTGAAGCTTTCTTT.

The CDR3 protein is CASSPWGKGVLNEKLFF. DNA of the CDR3: TGTGCCAGCAGTCCCTGGGGAAAGGGGGTCCTTAATGAAAAACTGTTTTTT. The chain employs TRBV27 and TRBJ1-4; possible D gene TRBD1, 6 bases. Trimming pared 5 bases from V and 4 bases from J, leaving 20 bases between. The CDR3 totals 17 residues. CDR1 and CDR2 (germline): MNHEY, SMNVEV (reference sequence).

The V call is TRBV18, the J call TRBJ2-3, with 10 bases that match TRBD1. The CDR3 is 16 amino acids. The germline gives CDR1 KGHSH, CDR2 LQKENI. With V trimmed by 4 bases and J by 3 bases, 7 bases remained unmatched. DNA of the CDR3: TGTGCCAGCTCACACCCGGGACAGGGGCGGACAGATACGCAGTATTTT. Amino acids: CASSHPGQGRTDTQYF.

This rearrangement joins TRBV10-2 to TRBJ1-2; 8 nucleotides align to TRBD1. Germline CDR1 reads WSHSY; CDR2 reads SAAADI. V shed 5 bases, J shed 1 base, and the junction held 3 bases outside the gene matches. The CDR3 covers 14 residues. The CDR3 sequence is CASSKDRDNYGYTF. CDR3 coding DNA: TGCGCCAGCAGTAAGGACAGGGATAACTATGGCTACACCTTC.

The chain links TRBV5-1 to TRBJ1-2; 10 positions agree with TRBD1. The V and J ends lost 3 bases and 9 bases, in that order; junction bases with no gene match: 17. Germline CDR1 reads SGHRS; CDR2 reads YFSETQ. The CDR3 consists of 17 residues. CDR3 amino acids: CASSSLPGQGIFRSYTF. The CDR3 DNA sequence: TGCGCCAGCAGCTCATTACCGGGACAGGGGATTTTCCGTAGCTACACCTTC.